This T cell receptor beta chain was sequenced in a study of T cells after yellow fever vaccination. The germline V gene encodes CDR1 MNHEY and CDR2 SVGEGT. V lost 2 bases to trimming and J lost 2 bases, with 18 bases between them. The CDR3 has 17 residues. TCRdb reanalysed the 5' RACE reads using MiXCR and keeps one entry per CDR3 protein. The sample carries around 160,000 distinct CDR3 sequences, approximately 6.8% recorded once. In this sample, this clonotype turned up a few times. The chain is built from TRBV6-2 or TRBV6-3 and TRBJ1-1, with TRBD1 as a possible D gene (5 bases). Sequences were derived from CD4+ T cells sorted from PBMCs, sampled 5 to 6 days after the first yellow fever vaccination. This clonotype was sampled from a man between 18 and 29 years old who received the YFV17D yellow fever vaccine. CDR3 nucleotide sequence: TGTGCCAGCAGTTACGGGGGTAGAAGGGTTGGAAACACTGAAGCTTTCTTT. This gives the protein CASSYGGRRVGNTEAFF.